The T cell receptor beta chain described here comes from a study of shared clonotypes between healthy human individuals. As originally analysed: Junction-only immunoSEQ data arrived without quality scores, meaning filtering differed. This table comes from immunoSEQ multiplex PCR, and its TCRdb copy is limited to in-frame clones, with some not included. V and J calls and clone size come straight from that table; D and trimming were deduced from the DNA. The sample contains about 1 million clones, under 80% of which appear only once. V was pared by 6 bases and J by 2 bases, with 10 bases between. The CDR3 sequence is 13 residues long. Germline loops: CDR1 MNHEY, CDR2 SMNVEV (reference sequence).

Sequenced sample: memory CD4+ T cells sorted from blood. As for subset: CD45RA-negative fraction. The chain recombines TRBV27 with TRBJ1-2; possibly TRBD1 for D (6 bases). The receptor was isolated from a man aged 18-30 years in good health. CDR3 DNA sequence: TGTGCCAGCAGACATACAGGGAACTATGGCTACACCTTC. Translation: CASRHTGNYGYTF.